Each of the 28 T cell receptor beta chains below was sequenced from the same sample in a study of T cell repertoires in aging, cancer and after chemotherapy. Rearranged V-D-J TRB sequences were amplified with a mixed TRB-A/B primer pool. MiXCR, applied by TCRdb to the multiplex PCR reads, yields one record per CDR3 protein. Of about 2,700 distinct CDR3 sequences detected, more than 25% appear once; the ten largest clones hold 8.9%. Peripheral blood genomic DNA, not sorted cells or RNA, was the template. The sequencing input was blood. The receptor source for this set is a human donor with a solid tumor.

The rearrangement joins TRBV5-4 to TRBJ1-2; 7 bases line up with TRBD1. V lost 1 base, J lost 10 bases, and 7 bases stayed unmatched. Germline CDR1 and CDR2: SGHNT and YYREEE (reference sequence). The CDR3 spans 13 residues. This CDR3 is CASSLWQGEDYTF. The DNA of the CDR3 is TGTGCCAGCAGCTTGTGGCAGGGGGAGGACTACACCTTC. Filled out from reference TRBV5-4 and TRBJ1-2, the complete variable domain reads ETGVTQSPTHLIKTRGQQVTLRCSSQSGHNTVSWYQQALGQGPQFIFQYYREEENGRGNFPPRFSGLQFPNYSSELNVNALELDDSALYLCASSLWQGEDYTFGSGTRLTVV.

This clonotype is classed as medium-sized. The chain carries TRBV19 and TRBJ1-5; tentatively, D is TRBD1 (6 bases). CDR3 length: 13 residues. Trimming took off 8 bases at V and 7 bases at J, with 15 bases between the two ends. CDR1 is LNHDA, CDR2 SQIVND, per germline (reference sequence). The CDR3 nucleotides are TGTGCCAGTGGCGGGGGCTCGGGGCAGCCCCAGCATTTT. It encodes CASGGGSGQPQHF.

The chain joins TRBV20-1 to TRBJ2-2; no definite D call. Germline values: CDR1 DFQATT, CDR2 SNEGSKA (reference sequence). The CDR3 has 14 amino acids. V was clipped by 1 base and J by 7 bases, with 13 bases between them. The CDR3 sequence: CSARAPEVGGELFF. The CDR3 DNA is TGCAGTGCTAGAGCCCCCGAAGTCGGCGGGGAGCTGTTTTTT.

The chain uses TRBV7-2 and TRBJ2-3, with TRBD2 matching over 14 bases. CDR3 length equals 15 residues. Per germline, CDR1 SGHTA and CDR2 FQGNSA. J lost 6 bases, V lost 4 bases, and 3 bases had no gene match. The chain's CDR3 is CASSSTSGGADTQYF. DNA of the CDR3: TGTGCCAGCAGCTCGACTAGCGGGGGGGCGGATACGCAGTATTTT.

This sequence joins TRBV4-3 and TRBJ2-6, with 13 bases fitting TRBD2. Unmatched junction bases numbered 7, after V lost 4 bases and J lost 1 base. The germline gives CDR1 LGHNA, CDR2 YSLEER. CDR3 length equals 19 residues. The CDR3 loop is CASSRSGLAGFSGANVLTF. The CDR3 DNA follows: TGCGCCAGCAGCCGATCGGGACTAGCGGGGTTTTCTGGGGCCAACGTCCTGACTTTC.

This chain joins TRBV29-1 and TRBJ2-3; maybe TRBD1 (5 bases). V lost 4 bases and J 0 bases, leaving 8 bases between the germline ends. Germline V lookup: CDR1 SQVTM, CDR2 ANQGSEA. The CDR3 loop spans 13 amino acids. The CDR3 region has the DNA TGCAGCGTTGGTCCAGGGAGCACAGATACGCAGTATTTT. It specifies CSVGPGSTDTQYF.

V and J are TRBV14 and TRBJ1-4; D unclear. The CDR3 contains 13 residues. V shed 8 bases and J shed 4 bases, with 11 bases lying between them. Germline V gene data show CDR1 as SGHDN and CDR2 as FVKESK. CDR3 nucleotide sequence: TGTGCCAGCTCCCGAGGGAGTAATGAAAAACTGTTTTTT. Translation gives CASSRGSNEKLFF.

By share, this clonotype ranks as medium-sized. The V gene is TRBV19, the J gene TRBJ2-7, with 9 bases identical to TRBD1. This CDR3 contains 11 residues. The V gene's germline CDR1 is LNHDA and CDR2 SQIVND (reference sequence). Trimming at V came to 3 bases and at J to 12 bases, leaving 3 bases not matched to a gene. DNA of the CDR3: TGTGCCAGTAGTATGGGACAGGGAAGGTACTTC. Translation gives CASSMGQGRYF.

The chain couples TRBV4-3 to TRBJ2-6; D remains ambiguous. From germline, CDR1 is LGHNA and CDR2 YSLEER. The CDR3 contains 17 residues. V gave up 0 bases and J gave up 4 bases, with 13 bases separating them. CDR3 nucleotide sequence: TGCGCCAGCAGCCAAGAGAGTTGGGCGGCCGGGGCCAACGTCCTGACTTTC. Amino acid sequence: CASSQESWAAGANVLTF.

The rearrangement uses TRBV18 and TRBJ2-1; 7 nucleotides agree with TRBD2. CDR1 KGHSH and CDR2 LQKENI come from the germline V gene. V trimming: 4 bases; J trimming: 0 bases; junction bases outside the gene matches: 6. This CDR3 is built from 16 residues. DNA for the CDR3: TGTGCCAGCTCACTGTGGGGGGGGAGCTCCTACAATGAGCAGTTCTTC. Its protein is CASSLWGGSSYNEQFF.

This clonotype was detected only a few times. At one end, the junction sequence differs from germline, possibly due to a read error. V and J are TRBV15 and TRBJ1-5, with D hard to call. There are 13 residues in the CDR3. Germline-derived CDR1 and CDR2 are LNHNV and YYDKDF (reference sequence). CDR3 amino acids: CATSRVVGQPQHF. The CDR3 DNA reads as TGTGCCACCAGTAGAGTGGTGGGCCAGCCCCAGCATTTT.

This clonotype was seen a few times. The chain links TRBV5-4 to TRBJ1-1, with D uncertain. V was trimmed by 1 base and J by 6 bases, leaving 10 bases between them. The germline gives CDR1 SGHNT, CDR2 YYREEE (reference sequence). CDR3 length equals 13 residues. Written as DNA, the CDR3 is TGTGCCAGCAGCTTGTGGCAGGTGGCTGAAGCTTTCTTT. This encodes CASSLWQVAEAFF.

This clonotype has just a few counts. In DNA form, the CDR3 reads TGCAGCGTAACGGGACTAGCGGGGGGTGTAGATACGCAGTATTTT. As protein: CSVTGLAGGVDTQYF. The chain carries TRBV29-1 and TRBJ2-3; TRBD2 matches 15 bases. The CDR3 loop spans 15 amino acids. Per the germline V gene, CDR1 is SQVTM and CDR2 is ANQGSEA. Trimming took 6 bases from V and 5 from J; bases not matched to a gene: 6.

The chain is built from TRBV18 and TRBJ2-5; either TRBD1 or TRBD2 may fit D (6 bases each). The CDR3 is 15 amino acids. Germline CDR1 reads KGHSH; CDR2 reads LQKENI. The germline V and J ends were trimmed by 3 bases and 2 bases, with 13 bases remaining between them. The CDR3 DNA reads TGTGCCAGCTCACCGGGGGCTGCGGGACAAGAGACCCAGTACTTC. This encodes CASSPGAAGQETQYF. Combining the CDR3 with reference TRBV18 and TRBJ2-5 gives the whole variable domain NAGVMQNPRHLVRRRGQEARLRCSPMKGHSHVYWYRQLPEEGLKFMVYLQKENIIDESGMPKERFSAEFPKEGPSILRIQQVVRGDSAAYFCASSPGAAGQETQYFGPGTRLLVL.

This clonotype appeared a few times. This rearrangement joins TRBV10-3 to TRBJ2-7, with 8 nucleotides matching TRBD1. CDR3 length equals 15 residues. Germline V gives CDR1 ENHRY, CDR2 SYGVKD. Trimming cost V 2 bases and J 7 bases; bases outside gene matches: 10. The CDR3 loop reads CAISEGWTGSGEQYF. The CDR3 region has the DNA TGTGCCATCAGTGAGGGGTGGACAGGGTCGGGGGAGCAGTACTTC.

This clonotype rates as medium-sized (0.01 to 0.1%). In nucleotides, the CDR3 is TGTGCCAGCAGTCCACTAGCGGGAGAGGTATATGAGCAGTTCTTC. It specifies CASSPLAGEVYEQFF. The chain is built from TRBV6-5 and TRBJ2-1; TRBD2 matches 11 bases. Trimming at V came to 5 bases and at J to 8 bases, leaving 8 bases not matched to a gene. Germline V gene lookup returns CDR1 MNHEY and CDR2 SVGAGI. The CDR3 totals 15 residues.

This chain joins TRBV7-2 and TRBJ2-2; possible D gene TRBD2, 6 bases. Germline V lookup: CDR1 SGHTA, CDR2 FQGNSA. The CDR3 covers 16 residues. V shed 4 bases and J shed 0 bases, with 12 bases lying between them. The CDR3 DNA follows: TGTGCCAGCAGCTACCCGGGGGAGACGAACACCGGGGAGCTGTTTTTT. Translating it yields CASSYPGETNTGELFF.

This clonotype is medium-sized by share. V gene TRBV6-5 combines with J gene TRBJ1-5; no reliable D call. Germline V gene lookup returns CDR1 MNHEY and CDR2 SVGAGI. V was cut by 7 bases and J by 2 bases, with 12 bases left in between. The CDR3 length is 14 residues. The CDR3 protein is CASTASGGNQPQHF. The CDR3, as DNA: TGTGCCAGCACTGCCAGTGGGGGCAATCAGCCCCAGCATTTT.

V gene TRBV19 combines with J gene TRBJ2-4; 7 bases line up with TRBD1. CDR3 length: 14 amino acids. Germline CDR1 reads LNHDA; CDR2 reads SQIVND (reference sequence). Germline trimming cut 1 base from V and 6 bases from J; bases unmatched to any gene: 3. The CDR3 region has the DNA TGTGCCAGTAGTATAGGACAGGGTACAAACATTCAGTACTTC. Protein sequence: CASSIGQGTNIQYF.

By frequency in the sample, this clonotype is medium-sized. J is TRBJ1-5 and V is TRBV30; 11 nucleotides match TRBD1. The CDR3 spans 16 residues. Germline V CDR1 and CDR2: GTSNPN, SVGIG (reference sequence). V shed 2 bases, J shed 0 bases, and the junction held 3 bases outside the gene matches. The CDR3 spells CAWSTGTGGSNQPQHF. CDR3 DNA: TGTGCCTGGAGTACCGGGACAGGGGGTAGCAATCAGCCCCAGCATTTT.

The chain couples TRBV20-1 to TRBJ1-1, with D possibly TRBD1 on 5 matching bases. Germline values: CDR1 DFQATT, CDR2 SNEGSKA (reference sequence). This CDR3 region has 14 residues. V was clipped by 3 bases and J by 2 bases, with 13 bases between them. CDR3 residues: CSARSGRVNTEAFF. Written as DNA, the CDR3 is TGCAGTGCTAGGTCGGGCAGGGTTAACACTGAAGCTTTCTTT.

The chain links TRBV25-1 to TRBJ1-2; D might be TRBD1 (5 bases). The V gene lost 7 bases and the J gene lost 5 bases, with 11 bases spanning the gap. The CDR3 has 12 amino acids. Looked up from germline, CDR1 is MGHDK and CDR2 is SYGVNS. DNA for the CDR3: TGTGCCAGCAACAGTGGGGGTTATGGCTACACCTTC. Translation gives CASNSGGYGYTF.

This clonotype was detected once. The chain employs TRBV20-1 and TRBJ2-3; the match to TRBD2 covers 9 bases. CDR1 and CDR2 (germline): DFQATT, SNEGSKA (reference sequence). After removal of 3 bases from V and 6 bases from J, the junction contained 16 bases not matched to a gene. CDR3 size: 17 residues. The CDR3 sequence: CSARISGSGNFEDTQYF. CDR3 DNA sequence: TGCAGTGCTAGGATTAGCGGGAGTGGTAACTTTGAGGATACGCAGTATTTT.

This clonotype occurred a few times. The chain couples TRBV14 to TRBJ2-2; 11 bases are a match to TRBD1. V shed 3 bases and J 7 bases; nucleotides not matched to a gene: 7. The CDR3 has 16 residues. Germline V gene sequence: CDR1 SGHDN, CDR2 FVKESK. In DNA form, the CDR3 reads TGTGCCAGCAGCCACGGGACAGGGGGTATCGTCGGGGAGCTGTTTTTT. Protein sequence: CASSHGTGGIVGELFF.

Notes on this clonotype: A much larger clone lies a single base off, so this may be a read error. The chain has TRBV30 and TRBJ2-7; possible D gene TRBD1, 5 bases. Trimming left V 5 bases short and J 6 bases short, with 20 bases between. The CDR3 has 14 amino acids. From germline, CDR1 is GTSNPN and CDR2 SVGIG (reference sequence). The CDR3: CAWADSYLTFEQYF. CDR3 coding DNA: TGTGCCTGGGCAGACAGCTACCTAACCTTCGAGCAGTACTTC.

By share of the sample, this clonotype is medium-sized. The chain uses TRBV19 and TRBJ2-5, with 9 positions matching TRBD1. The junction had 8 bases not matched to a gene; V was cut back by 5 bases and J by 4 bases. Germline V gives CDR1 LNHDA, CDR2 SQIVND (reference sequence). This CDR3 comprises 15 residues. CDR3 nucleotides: TGTGCCAGTAGTTTGGACAGGGGATTGGGAGAGACCCAGTACTTC. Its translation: CASSLDRGLGETQYF.

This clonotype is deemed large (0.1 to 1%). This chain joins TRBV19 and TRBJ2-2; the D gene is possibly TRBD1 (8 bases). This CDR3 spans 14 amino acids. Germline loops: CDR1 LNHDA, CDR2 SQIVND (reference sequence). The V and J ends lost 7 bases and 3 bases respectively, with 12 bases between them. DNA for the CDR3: TGTGCCAGTACAACAGGGGGGGACACCGGGGAGCTGTTTTTT. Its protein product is CASTTGGDTGELFF.

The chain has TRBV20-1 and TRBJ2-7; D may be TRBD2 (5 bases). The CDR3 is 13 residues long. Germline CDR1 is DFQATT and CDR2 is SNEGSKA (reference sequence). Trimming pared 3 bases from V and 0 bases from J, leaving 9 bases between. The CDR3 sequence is CSARDFPSYEQYF. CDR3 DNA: TGCAGTGCTAGGGACTTCCCCTCCTACGAGCAGTACTTC.